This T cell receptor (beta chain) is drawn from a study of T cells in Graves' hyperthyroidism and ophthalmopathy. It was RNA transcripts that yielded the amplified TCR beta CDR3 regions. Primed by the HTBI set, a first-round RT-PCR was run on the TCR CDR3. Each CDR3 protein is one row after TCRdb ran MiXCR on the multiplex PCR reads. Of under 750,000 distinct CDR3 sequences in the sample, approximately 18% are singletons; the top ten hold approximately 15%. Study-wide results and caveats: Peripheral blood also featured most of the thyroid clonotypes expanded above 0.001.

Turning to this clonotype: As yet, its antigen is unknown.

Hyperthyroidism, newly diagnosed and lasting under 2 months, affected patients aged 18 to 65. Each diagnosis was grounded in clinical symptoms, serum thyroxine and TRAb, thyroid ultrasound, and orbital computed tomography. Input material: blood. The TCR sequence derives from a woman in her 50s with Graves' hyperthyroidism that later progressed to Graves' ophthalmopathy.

The CDR3 loop is CASTERLGGGFEFNGYTF. The CDR3 DNA sequence: TGTGCCAGCACCGAACGACTCGGAGGGGGGTTCGAGTTCAATGGCTACACCTTC. This chain uses TRBV6-1 with TRBJ1-2; D might be TRBD1 (6 bases). The V gene's germline CDR1 is MNHNS and CDR2 SASEGT. Trimming removed 7 bases at V and 6 bases at J, with 30 bases between. This CDR3 is 18 amino acids long.